The rows below give T cell receptor beta chains drawn from one sample of a study of early T cells in non-severe SARS-CoV-2 infection. TCRdb re-called the 5' RACE reads with MiXCR, one entry per CDR3 protein. Of some 60,000 distinct CDR3 sequences listed, roughly a tenth are singletons. The sample was whole blood. These receptors were obtained from an adult who was a healthcare worker with PCR-confirmed SARS-CoV-2 infection or an uninfected control (not recorded which). Both conserved end residues are part of each CDR3. A D gene is named only where the DNA matches it firmly. Expanded clones get a size class; other rows say once, few or many, or leave the size out.

clone size | J gene | D gene | V gene | CDR3 protein | CDR3 DNA
many | TRBJ2-1 | TRBD2 | TRBV20-1 | CSARDREREVYNEQFF | TGCAGTGCTAGAGATCGAGAGCGGGAGGTCTACAATGAGCAGTTCTTC
many | TRBJ1-2 | TRBD1 | TRBV12-3/TRBV12-4 | CASSLGAGGHGYTF | TGTGCCAGCAGTTTAGGGGCAGGGGGGCATGGCTACACCTTC
many | TRBJ2-7 | . | TRBV27 | CASSPTDYYEQYF | TGTGCCAGCAGTCCGACAGACTACTACGAGCAGTACTTC
many | TRBJ1-4 | . | TRBV12-3/TRBV12-4 | CASSPVEGRKLFF | TGTGCCAGCAGCCCGGTAGAAGGTCGAAAACTGTTTTTT
many | TRBJ1-2 | . | TRBV5-5 | CASSLSQNYGYTF | TGTGCCAGCAGCTTGTCACAGAACTATGGCTACACCTTC
many | TRBJ2-7 | . | TRBV2 | CASGWGNFYEQYF | TGTGCCAGCGGATGGGGGAACTTCTACGAGCAGTACTTC
. | TRBJ2-7 | TRBD1 | TRBV19 | CASSTRTGESSYEQYF | TGTGCCAGTAGTACCCGGACAGGGGAATCCTCCTACGAGCAGTACTTC
few | TRBJ2-7 | . | TRBV6-5 | CASSSGLLNPYEQYF | TGTGCCAGCAGTTCCGGACTTCTGAACCCCTACGAGCAGTACTTC
many | TRBJ2-3 | . | TRBV7-6 | CASSKSGPGTDTQYF | TGTGCCAGCAGCAAAAGCGGCCCTGGCACAGATACGCAGTATTTT
many | TRBJ1-2 | . | TRBV27 | CASRNTGNTGYTF | TGTGCCAGCAGAAACACAGGGAATACGGGCTACACCTTC
few | TRBJ2-7 | TRBD2 | TRBV20-1 | CSARGREGRNVEQYF | TGCAGTGCTAGAGGGAGGGAGGGCCGAAACGTTGAGCAGTACTTC
. | TRBJ2-5 | . | TRBV20-1 | CSAREWDLETQYF | TGCAGTGCTAGAGAATGGGACCTAGAGACCCAGTACTTC
. | TRBJ2-7 | . | TRBV12-2 | CASRLAYSGYAYEQYF | TGTGCAAGTCGCTTAGCGTATTCGGGGTACGCCTACGAGCAGTACTTC
many | TRBJ2-7 | TRBD1 | TRBV19 | CASSRQGAYEQYF | TGTGCCAGTAGCCGACAGGGCGCATACGAGCAGTACTTC
many | TRBJ2-1 | . | TRBV9 | CASSVLGVAYNEQFF | TGTGCCAGCAGCGTTTTGGGAGTTGCCTACAATGAGCAGTTCTTC
many | TRBJ2-7 | . | TRBV20-1 | CSYTPPAGRSSYEQYF | TGCAGTTACACCCCCCCTGCGGGCAGGAGCTCCTACGAGCAGTACTTC
many | TRBJ2-3 | . | TRBV19 | CATSRGGTSTDTQYF | TGTGCCACCTCCCGTGGAGGGACTAGCACAGATACGCAGTATTTT
many | TRBJ1-6 | . | TRBV9 | CASSVDPGNSPLHF | TGTGCCAGCAGCGTTGATCCGGGTAATTCACCCCTCCACTTT
. | TRBJ2-2 | TRBD1 | TRBV11-2 | CASSLYRGTGELFF | TGTGCCAGCAGCCTCTACAGGGGCACCGGGGAGCTGTTTTTT
many | TRBJ2-3 | . | TRBV18 | CASSPQGFTDTQYF | TGTGCCAGCTCACCACAGGGGTTCACAGATACGCAGTATTTT
many | TRBJ1-2 | TRBD1 | TRBV24-1 | CATSDSRQGIGYTF | TGTGCCACCAGTGATTCGCGACAGGGTATAGGCTACACCTTC
medium-sized | TRBJ1-5 | TRBD1 | TRBV10-3 | CAIATGDSNQPQHF | TGTGCCATCGCGACAGGGGATAGCAATCAGCCCCAGCATTTT
. | TRBJ1-1 | . | TRBV12-3/TRBV12-4 | CASSLIGGMNTEAFF | TGTGCCAGCAGTTTGATAGGGGGGATGAACACTGAAGCTTTCTTT
many | TRBJ1-2 | . | TRBV25-1 | CASSDPGPGYTF | TGTGCCAGCAGTGACCCAGGGCCTGGCTACACCTTC
many | TRBJ1-6 | . | TRBV11-2 | CASSLLANNSPLHF | TGTGCCAGCAGTCTATTGGCCAATAATTCACCCCTCCACTTT
many | TRBJ1-1 | . | TRBV7-3 | CASSLSGAPEAFF | TGTGCCAGCAGCTTATCGGGAGCCCCTGAAGCTTTCTTT
many | TRBJ1-1 | . | TRBV10-3 | CAIRDGVGTEAFF | TGTGCCATCAGAGACGGAGTGGGAACTGAAGCTTTCTTT
. | TRBJ1-4 | . | TRBV29-1 | CSVECTGSNEKLFF | TGCAGCGTTGAATGTACGGGCAGCAATGAAAAACTGTTTTTT
few | TRBJ2-3 | . | TRBV6-6 | CASHLGDDTQYF | TGTGCCAGCCATCTGGGCGACGATACGCAGTATTTT
few | TRBJ2-7 | TRBD2 | TRBV5-4 | CASSFLLAGGAFLYEQYF | TGTGCCAGCAGCTTCTTACTCGCGGGGGGCGCTTTTTTGTACGAGCAGTACTTC
few | TRBJ1-5 | . | TRBV7-6 | CASSSRPNQPQHF | TGTGCCAGCAGCTCAAGACCTAATCAGCCCCAGCATTTT
many | TRBJ2-5 | TRBD2 | TRBV7-2 | CASSHSPAGGEETQYF | TGTGCCAGCAGCCACTCCCCAGCGGGAGGCGAAGAGACCCAGTACTTC
many | TRBJ2-1 | TRBD2 | TRBV20-1 | CSATGLADLEQFF | TGCAGTGCCACTGGACTAGCGGACCTTGAGCAGTTCTTC
many | TRBJ2-5 | TRBD1 | TRBV7-6 | CASSLGDRQTQYF | TGTGCCAGCAGCCTAGGGGACAGACAGACCCAGTACTTC
. | TRBJ2-7 | . | TRBV29-1 | CSFNIDYEQYF | TGCAGCTTCAACATAGACTACGAGCAGTACTTC
few | TRBJ2-3 | TRBD2 | TRBV6-2/TRBV6-3 | CASSAPSGRDTQYF | TGTGCCAGCAGTGCACCTAGCGGGCGCGATACGCAGTATTTT
once | TRBJ2-3 | . | TRBV3-1 | CASGPSRTDTDTQYF | TGTGCCAGCGGGCCCTCTCGGACAGACACAGATACGCAGTATTTT
once | TRBJ2-6 | . | TRBV6-6 | CASINEGANVLTF | TGTGCCAGCATCAACGAGGGGGCCAACGTCCTGACTTTC
few | TRBJ2-7 | . | TRBV20-1 | CSAQSSVGASSYEQYF | TGCAGTGCCCAGAGTTCGGTTGGGGCCAGTTCCTACGAGCAGTACTTC
. | TRBJ2-7 | TRBD1 | TRBV5-1 | CASTRTGGSYEQYF | TGCGCCAGCACCCGGACAGGGGGCTCCTACGAGCAGTACTTC
. | TRBJ1-1 | TRBD1 | TRBV29-1 | CSIKQGARGAFF | TGCAGCATAAAACAGGGGGCGCGCGGAGCTTTCTTT
many | TRBJ2-7 | . | TRBV20-1 | CSARDGGYEQYF | TGCAGTGCTAGAGATGGAGGGTACGAGCAGTACTTC
many | TRBJ2-6 | . | TRBV4-1 | CASSLEGIGANVLTF | TGCGCCAGCAGCTTGGAGGGCATTGGGGCCAACGTCCTGACTTTC
. | TRBJ2-5 | . | TRBV5-1 | CASSWGPQEETQYF | TGCGCCAGCAGCTGGGGACCGCAGGAGGAGACCCAGTACTTC
many | TRBJ1-3 | TRBD1 | TRBV5-6 | CASSLTGGSQNTIYF | TGTGCCAGCAGCTTGACAGGGGGCTCACAGAACACCATATATTTT
. | TRBJ1-1 | . | TRBV6-5 | CASSSDRRTTEAFF | TGTGCCAGCAGTTCCGACAGAAGGACAACTGAAGCTTTCTTT
many | TRBJ2-1 | TRBD1 | TRBV7-2 | CASSSYRGETYNEQFF | TGTGCCAGCAGCTCTTACAGGGGGGAGACCTACAATGAGCAGTTCTTC
many | TRBJ2-2 | TRBD2 | TRBV5-4 | CASSRWTSGSRQEGELFF | TGTGCCAGCAGCCGTTGGACTAGCGGGAGCCGCCAGGAAGGGGAGCTGTTTTTT